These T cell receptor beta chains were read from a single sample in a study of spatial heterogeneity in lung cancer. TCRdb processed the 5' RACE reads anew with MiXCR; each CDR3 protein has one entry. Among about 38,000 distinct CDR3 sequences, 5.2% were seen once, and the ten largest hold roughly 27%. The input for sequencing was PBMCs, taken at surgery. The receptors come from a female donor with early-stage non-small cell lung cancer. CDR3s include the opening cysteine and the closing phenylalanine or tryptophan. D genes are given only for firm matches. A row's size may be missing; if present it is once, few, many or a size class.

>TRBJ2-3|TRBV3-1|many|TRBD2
TGTGCCAGCAGCCAAGATGGACTAGCGGGGGAAACGCAGTATTTT
CASSQDGLAGETQYF
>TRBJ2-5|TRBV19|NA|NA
TGTGCCAGTAGTATTTCGCAGGTGGGAGAGACCCAGTACTTC
CASSISQVGETQYF
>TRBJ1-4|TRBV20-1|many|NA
TGCAGTTCGATATTAACTAATGAAAAACTGTTTTTT
CSSILTNEKLFF
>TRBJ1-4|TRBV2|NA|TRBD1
TGTGCCAGCAGCCGTCAGGACAGGGGGCGAGGTGAAAAACTGTTTTTT
CASSRQDRGRGEKLFF
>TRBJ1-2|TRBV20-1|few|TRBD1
TGCAGTGCTTCGGACAGGGGGCTGGGCTATGGCTACACCTTC
CSASDRGLGYGYTF
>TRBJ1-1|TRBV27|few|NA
TGTGCCAGCAGTTTAATCCGGGACACTGAAGCTTTCTTT
CASSLIRDTEAFF
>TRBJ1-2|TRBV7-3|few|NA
TGTGCCAGCAGCTCCTCCGGGATGGATGGCTACACCTTC
CASSSSGMDGYTF
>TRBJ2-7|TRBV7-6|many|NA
TGTGCCAGCAGTCCCACCTATGACACGAAAGACGGTCGTGGCTATTACGAGCAGTACTTC
CASSPTYDTKDGRGYYEQYF
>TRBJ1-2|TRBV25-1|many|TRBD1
TGTGCCAGCAGCCTGGGACAGGGAATTGGCTACACCTTC
CASSLGQGIGYTF
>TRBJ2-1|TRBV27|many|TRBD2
TGTGCCACCTCGGGACTAGCGGGGAATGAGCAGTTCTTC
CATSGLAGNEQFF
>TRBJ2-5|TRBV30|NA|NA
TGTGCCTGGAACGCAGGGCAAGAGACCCAGTACTTC
CAWNAGQETQYF
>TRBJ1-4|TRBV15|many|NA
TGTGCCACCAGCAGAGACGTTACAACTAATGAAAAACTGTTTTTT
CATSRDVTTNEKLFF
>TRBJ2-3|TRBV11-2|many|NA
TGTGCCAGCAGCTTAATAGCCCGGGGGAGCACTAGCACAGATACGCAGTATTTT
CASSLIARGSTSTDTQYF
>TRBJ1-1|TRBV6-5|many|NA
TGTGCCAGCAGTTACCTTTCAGTAACAGGGAACACTGAAGCTTTCTTT
CASSYLSVTGNTEAFF
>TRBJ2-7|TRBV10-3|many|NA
TGTGCCATCACGCCCGGGACACGTAGCTCCTACGAGCAGTACTTC
CAITPGTRSSYEQYF
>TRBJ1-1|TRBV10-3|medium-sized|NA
TGTGCCATCAGTGAGACAACGAGATCTCGAGAGACTCTGAACACTGAAGCTTTCTTT
CAISETTRSRETLNTEAFF
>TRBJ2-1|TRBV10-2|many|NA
TGCGCCAGCAGTGACCCCTTCTCCTCGGGGCCGCGTGAGCAGTTCTTC
CASSDPFSSGPREQFF
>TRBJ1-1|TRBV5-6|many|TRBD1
TGTGCCAGCAGCTGGACCGGGACAGTGAACACTGAAGCTTTCTTT
CASSWTGTVNTEAFF
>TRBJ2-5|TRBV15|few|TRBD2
TGTGCCACCAGCAGAGATCCTAGAGCGGGGGGTTCACTTACTCGCCAAGAGACCCAGTACTTC
CATSRDPRAGGSLTRQETQYF
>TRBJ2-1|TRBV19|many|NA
TGTGCCAGTAGGATGGGGGAGGCTTGGTTCTTC
CASRMGEAWFF
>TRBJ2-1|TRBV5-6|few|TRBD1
TGTGCCAGCAGCTTGGGACAGGGGCCCTACAATGAGCAGTTCTTC
CASSLGQGPYNEQFF
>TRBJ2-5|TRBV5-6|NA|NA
TGTGCCAGCAGCAAAGGGGGAGGGGAGACCCAGTACTTC
CASSKGGGETQYF
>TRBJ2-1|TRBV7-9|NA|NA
TGTGCCAGCAGCTCCCCCGGGGCCCCCAATGAGCAGTTGTTC
CASSSPGAPNEQLF
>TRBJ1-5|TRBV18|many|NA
TGTGCCAGCTCACCATTGTCCGGGGCTGTCGATCAGCCCCAGCATTTT
CASSPLSGAVDQPQHF
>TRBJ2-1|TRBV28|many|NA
TGTGCCAGCAGTTTACGACTGGACAACCTAGGGAATGAGCAGTTCTTC
CASSLRLDNLGNEQFF
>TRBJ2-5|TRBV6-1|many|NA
TGTGCCAGCAGGCGCCGGATTCAAGAGACCCAGTACTTC
CASRRRIQETQYF
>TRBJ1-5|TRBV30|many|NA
TGTGCCTGGAGTGTACGGGGCCTCCCCCGTGGGCCCCAGCATTTT
CAWSVRGLPRGPQHF
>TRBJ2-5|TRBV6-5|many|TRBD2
TGTGCCAGCAGTTCCCCACTAGCGGGGGGGAGAGAGACCCAGTACTTC
CASSSPLAGGRETQYF